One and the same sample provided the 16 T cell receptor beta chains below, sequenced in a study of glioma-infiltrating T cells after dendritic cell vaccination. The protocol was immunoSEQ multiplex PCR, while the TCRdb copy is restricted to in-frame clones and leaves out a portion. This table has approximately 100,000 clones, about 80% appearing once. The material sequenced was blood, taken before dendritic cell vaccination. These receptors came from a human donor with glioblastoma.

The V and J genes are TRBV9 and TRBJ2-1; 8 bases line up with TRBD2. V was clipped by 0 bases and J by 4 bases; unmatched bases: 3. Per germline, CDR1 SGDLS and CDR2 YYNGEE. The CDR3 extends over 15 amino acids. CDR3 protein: CASSVESSGYNEQFF. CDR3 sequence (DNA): TGTGCCAGCAGCGTAGAGTCTAGCGGGTACAATGAGCAGTTCTTC.

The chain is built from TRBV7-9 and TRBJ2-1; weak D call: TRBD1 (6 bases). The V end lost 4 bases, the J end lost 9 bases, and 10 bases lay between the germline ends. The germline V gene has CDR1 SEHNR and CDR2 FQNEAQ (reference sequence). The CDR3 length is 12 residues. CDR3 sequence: CASSWGPSEQFF. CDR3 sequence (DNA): TGTGCCAGCAGCTGGGGGCCGAGTGAGCAGTTCTTC.

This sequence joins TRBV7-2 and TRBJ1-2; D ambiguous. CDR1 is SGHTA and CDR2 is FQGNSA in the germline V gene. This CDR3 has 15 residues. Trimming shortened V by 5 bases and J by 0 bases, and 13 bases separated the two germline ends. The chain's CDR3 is CASSPGYYSNYGYTF. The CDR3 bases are TGTGCCAGCAGCCCAGGCTATTATTCTAACTATGGCTACACCTTC. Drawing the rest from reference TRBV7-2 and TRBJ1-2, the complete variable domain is GAGVSQSPSNKVTEKGKDVELRCDPISGHTALYWYRQSLGQGLEFLIYFQGNSAPDKSGLPSDRFSAERTGGSVSTLTIQRTQQEDSAVYLCASSPGYYSNYGYTFGSGTRLTVV.

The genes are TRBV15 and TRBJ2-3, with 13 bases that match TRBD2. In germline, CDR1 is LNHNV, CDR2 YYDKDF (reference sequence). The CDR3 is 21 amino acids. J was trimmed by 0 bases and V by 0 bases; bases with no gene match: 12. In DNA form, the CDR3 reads TGTGCCACCAGCAGAGATCGTGGTGACGGGACTAGCGGGACTAGCACAGATACGCAGTATTTT. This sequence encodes CATSRDRGDGTSGTSTDTQYF. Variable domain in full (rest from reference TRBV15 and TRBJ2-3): DAMVIQNPRYQVTQFGKPVTLSCSQTLNHNVMYWYQQKSSQAPKLLFHYYDKDFNNEADTPDNFQSRRPNTSFCFLDIRSPGLGDTAMYLCATSRDRGDGTSGTSTDTQYFGPGTRLTVL.

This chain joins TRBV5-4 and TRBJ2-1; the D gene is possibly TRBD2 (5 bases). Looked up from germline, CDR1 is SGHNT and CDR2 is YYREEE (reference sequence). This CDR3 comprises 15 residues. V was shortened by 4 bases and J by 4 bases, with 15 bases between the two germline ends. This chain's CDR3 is CASSPGGRPYNEQFF. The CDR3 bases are TGTGCCAGCAGCCCTGGAGGCAGGCCTTACAATGAGCAGTTCTTC.

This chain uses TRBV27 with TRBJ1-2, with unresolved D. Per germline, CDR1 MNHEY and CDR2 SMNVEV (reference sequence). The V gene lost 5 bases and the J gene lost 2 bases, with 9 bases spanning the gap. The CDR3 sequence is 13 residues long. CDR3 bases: TGTGCCAGCAGTCACGGGGAGAACTATGGCTACACCTTC. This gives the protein CASSHGENYGYTF.

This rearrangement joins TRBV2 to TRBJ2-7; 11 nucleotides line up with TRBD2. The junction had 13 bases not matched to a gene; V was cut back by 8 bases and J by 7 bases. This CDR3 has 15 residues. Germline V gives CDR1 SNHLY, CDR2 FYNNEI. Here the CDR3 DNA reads TGTGCCAGCCGGCTATTACTAGCGGGAGTAGGAGAGCAGTACTTC. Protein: CASRLLLAGVGEQYF.

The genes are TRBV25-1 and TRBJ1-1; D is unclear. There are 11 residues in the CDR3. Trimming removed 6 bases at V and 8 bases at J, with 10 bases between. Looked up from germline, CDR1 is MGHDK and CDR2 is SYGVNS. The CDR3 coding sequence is TGTGCCAGCAGCCTAGGACTCGAAGCTTTCTTT. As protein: CASSLGLEAFF.

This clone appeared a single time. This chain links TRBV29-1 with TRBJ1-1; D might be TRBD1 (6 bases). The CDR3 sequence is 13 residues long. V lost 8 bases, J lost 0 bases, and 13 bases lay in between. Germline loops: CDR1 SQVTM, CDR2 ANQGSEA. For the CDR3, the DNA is TGCAGCCACTCTGACAGGCTGAACACTGAAGCTTTCTTT. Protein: CSHSDRLNTEAFF.

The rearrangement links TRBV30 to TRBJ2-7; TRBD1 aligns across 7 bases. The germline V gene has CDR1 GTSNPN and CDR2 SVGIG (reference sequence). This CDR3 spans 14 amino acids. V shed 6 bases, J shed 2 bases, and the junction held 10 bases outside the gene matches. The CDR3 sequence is CACTRRDSTYEQYF. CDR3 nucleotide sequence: TGTGCCTGCACCCGCCGGGACAGCACCTACGAGCAGTACTTC.

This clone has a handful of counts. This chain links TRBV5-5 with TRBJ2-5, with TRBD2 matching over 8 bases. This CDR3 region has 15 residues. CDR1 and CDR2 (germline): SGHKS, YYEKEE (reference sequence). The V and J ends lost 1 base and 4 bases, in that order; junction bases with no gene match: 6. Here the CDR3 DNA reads TGTGCCAGCAGCTTGTGGAGCGGGAGCGGAGAGACCCAGTACTTC. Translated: CASSLWSGSGETQYF.

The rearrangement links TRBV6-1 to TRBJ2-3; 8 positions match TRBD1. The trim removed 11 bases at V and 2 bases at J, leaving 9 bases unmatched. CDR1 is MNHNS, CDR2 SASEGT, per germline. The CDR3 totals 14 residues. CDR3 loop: CAGDRGGLTDTQYF. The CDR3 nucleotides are TGTGCCGGAGACAGGGGAGGCCTCACAGATACGCAGTATTTT.

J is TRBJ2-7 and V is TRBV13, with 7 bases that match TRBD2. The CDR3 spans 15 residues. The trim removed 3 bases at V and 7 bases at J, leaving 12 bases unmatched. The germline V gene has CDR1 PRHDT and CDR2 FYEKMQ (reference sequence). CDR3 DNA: TGTGCCAGCAGCTTTGTCAGGGAGGGGCCGGGGGAGCAGTACTTC. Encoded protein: CASSFVREGPGEQYF.

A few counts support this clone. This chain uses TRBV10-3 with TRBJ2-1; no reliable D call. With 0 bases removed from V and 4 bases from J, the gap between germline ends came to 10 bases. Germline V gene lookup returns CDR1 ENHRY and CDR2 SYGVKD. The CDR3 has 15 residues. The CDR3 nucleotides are TGTGCCATCAGTGAGTCGGCGGAAAGATACAATGAGCAGTTCTTC. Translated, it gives CAISESAERYNEQFF.

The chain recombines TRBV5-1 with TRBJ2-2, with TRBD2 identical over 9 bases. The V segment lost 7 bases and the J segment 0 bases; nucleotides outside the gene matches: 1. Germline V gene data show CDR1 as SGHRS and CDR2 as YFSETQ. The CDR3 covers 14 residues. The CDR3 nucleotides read TGCGCCAGCTGGACTAGCGCGAACACCGGGGAGCTGTTTTTT. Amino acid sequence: CASWTSANTGELFF.

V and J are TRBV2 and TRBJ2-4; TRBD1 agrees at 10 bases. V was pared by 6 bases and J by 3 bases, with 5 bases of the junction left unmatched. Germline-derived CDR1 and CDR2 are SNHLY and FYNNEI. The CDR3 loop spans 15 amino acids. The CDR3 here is CASRDRGGSKNIQYF. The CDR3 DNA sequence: TGTGCCAGCAGGGACAGGGGGGGGAGCAAAAACATTCAGTACTTC. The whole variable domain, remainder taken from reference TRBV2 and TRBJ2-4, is EPEVTQTPSHQVTQMGQEVILRCVPISNHLYFYWYRQILGQKVEFLVSFYNNEISEKSEIFDDQFSVERPDGSNFTLKIRSTKLEDSAMYFCASRDRGGSKNIQYFGAGTRLSVL.